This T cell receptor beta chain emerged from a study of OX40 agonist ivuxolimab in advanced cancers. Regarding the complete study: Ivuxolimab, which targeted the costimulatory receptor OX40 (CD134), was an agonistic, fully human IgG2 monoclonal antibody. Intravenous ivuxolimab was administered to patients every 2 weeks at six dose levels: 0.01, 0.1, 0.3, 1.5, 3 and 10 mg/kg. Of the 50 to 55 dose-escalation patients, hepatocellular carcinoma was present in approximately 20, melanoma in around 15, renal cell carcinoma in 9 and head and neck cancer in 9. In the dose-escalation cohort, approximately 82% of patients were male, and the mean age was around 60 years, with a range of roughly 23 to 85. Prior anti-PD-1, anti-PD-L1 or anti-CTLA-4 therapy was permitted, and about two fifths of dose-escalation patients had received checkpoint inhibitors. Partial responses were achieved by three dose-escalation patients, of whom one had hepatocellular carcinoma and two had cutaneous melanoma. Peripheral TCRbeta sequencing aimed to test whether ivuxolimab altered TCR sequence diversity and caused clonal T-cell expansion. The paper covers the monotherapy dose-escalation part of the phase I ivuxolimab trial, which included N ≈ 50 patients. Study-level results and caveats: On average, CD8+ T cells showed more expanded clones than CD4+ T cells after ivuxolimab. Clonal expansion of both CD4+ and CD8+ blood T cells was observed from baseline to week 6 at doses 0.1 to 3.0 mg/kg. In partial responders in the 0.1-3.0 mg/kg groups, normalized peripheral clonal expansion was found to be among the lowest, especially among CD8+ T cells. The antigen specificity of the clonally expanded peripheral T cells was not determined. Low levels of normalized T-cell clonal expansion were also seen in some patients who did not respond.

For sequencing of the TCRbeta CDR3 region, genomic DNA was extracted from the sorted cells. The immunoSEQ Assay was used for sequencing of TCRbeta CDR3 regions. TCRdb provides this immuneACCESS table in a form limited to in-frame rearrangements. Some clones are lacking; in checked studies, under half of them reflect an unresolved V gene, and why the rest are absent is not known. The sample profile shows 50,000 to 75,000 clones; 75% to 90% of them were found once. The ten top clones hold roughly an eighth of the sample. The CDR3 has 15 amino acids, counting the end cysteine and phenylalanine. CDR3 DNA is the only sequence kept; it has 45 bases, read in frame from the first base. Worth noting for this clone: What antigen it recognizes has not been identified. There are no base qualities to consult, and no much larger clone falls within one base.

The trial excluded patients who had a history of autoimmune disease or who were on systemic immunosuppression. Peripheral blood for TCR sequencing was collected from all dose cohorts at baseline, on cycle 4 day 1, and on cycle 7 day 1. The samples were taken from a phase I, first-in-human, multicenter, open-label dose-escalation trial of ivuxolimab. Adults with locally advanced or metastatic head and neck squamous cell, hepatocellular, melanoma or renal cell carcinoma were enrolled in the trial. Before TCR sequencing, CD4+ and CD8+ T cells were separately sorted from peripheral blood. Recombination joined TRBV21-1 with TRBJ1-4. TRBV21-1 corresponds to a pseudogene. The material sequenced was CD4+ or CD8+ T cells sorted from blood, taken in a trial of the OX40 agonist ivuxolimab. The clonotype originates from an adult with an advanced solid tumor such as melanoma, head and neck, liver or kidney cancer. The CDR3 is CASSKGAEVGEKLFF. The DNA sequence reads TGTGCCAGCAGCAAAGGGGCGGAGGTGGGTGAAAAACTGTTTTTT.